The 23 T cell receptor beta chains presented below share a single source sample, sequenced in a study of Ad26.COV2.S vaccination and SARS-CoV-2 variants. Produced via immunoSEQ multiplex PCR; TCRdb's table is partial and in-frame only. This table holds some 410,000 clones, about 90% found once. As to treatment: around 19 received Ad26.COV2.S at low or high dose, single or two shots; roughly five received placebo; per-sample allocation not given. After the first vaccine or placebo injection, samples were drawn on day 63. Sample: peripheral blood, taken in a trial of Ad26.COV2.S vaccine versus placebo. These receptors were taken from a person aged 18 to 65 who received the Ad26.COV2.S COVID-19 vaccine or a placebo.

V is TRBV5-1 and J is TRBJ1-2; D is perhaps TRBD1 (6 bases). Deletions cut 0 bases from V and 8 bases from J, with 11 bases between. The CDR3 runs 13 residues. Looked up from germline, CDR1 is SGHRS and CDR2 is YFSETQ. This CDR3 is CASSLGQGHGYTF. DNA for the CDR3: TGCGCCAGCAGCTTGGGCCAGGGGCACGGCTACACCTTC.

V and J are TRBV18 and TRBJ2-7; D call uncertain. In germline, CDR1 is KGHSH, CDR2 LQKENI. This CDR3 region has 13 residues. V was cut by 1 base and J by 1 base, with 5 bases left in between. CDR3 nucleotides: TGTGCCAGCTCACCACTCGAGTCCTACGAGCAGTACTTC. It yields the protein CASSPLESYEQYF.

The chain carries TRBV6-2 or TRBV6-3 and TRBJ2-1, with TRBD2 matching 10 bases. The CDR3 contains 13 residues. With 6 bases clipped from V and 8 bases from J, the junction kept 4 bases outside the gene matches. Germline V CDR1 and CDR2: MNHEY, SVGEGT. The CDR3 protein is CASSSGGVYEQFF. Here the CDR3 DNA reads TGTGCCAGCAGCAGCGGGGGGGTATATGAGCAGTTCTTC.

V usage is TRBV19 and J usage is TRBJ1-5; tentatively, D is TRBD1 (5 bases). V lost 1 base and J lost 14, with 9 bases in between. Germline V gene sequence: CDR1 LNHDA, CDR2 SQIVND (reference sequence). The CDR3 sequence is 11 residues long. CDR3 loop: CASSIGDVKHF. Written as DNA, the CDR3 is TGTGCCAGTAGTATAGGGGACGTAAAGCATTTT.

The V and J genes are TRBV5-1 and TRBJ2-7; 12 nucleotides match TRBD2. Germline lookup yields CDR1 SGHRS and CDR2 YFSETQ. The V gene end was trimmed by 7 bases and the J gene end by 5 bases; junction bases not matched to a gene: 10. The CDR3 extends over 15 amino acids. The CDR3 DNA follows: TGCGCCAGCGCTCCTAGCGGGGGGGCCATTAACGAGCAGTACTTC. Translating it yields CASAPSGGAINEQYF.

CDR3 residues: CASSESGGGLWNEQFF. The DNA of the CDR3 is TGCGCCAGCAGTGAGTCAGGCGGGGGGCTGTGGAATGAGCAGTTCTTC. This chain uses TRBV10-1 with TRBJ2-1; 8 nucleotides line up with TRBD2. Germline V gene lookup returns CDR1 WNHNN and CDR2 SYGVQD (reference sequence). The CDR3 contains 16 residues. Trimming cost V 0 bases and J 7 bases; bases outside gene matches: 8.

The V call is TRBV6-2 or TRBV6-3, the J call TRBJ2-2; 9 bases agree with TRBD1. The J segment lost 1 base and the V segment lost 0 bases, leaving 3 bases of the junction unmatched. The germline V gene encodes CDR1 MNHEY and CDR2 SVGEGT. The CDR3 has 17 amino acids. CDR3 sequence reads: CASSYSMGQGNTGELFF. CDR3 DNA sequence: TGTGCCAGCAGTTACTCGATGGGACAGGGGAACACCGGGGAGCTGTTTTTT.

V is TRBV7-9 and J is TRBJ1-3; 7 bases line up with TRBD1. Germline trimming cut 5 bases from V and 3 bases from J; bases unmatched to any gene: 10. The germline V gene has CDR1 SEHNR and CDR2 FQNEAQ (reference sequence). This CDR3 comprises 16 residues. CDR3 sequence reads: CASSAFEGANGNTIYF. In DNA form, the CDR3 reads TGTGCCAGCAGCGCCTTTGAGGGGGCTAATGGAAACACCATATATTTT.

Only one count was recorded for this clone. This chain uses TRBV6-5 with TRBJ1-5, with 7 bases identical to TRBD1. There are 15 residues in the CDR3. V gave up 10 bases and J gave up 2 bases; unmatched junction bases: 11. Germline-derived CDR1 and CDR2 are MNHEY and SVGAGI. CDR3 coding DNA: TGTGCCACAACCCAGGGGGGTTCCGGCAATCAGCCCCAGCATTTT. This encodes CATTQGGSGNQPQHF.

CDR3 in amino acids: CASSYSGLNQPQHF. The CDR3 DNA reads as TGTGCCAGCAGTTACTCGGGGCTGAATCAGCCCCAGCATTTT. The chain combines TRBV6-5 with TRBJ1-5, with D possibly matching TRBD1 (5 bases). Germline-derived CDR1 and CDR2 are MNHEY and SVGAGI. Trimming took 0 bases from V and 4 from J, leaving 7 bases between them. The CDR3 loop spans 14 amino acids.

The chain has TRBV30 and TRBJ1-2, with D tentatively TRBD1 (5 bases). The germline gives CDR1 GTSNPN, CDR2 SVGIG (reference sequence). The CDR3 contains 12 residues. Trimming shortened V by 2 bases and J by 14 bases, and 18 bases separated the two germline ends. The DNA of the CDR3 is TGTGCCTGGAGTTATTCCGGACACGGAGGTACCTTC. Its protein product is CAWSYSGHGGTF.

This chain connects TRBV30 to TRBJ1-6; D is undetermined. Per the germline V gene, CDR1 is GTSNPN and CDR2 is SVGIG (reference sequence). V lost 0 bases to trimming and J lost 7 bases, with 25 bases between them. CDR3 size: 19 residues. The CDR3 protein is CAWSVSFSSGYDRNSPLHF. CDR3 DNA: TGTGCCTGGAGTGTATCTTTTAGCAGCGGATATGATAGAAATTCACCCCTCCACTTT.

The chain joins TRBV11-2 to TRBJ1-1; possibly TRBD1 for D (5 bases). Trimming left V 5 bases short and J 4 bases short, with 20 bases between. Germline V CDR1 and CDR2: SGHAT, FQNNGV. The length of the CDR3 is 16 residues. This CDR3 is CASSAWGGGSGTEAFF. CDR3 DNA sequence: TGTGCCAGCAGCGCGTGGGGGGGTGGGAGCGGCACTGAAGCTTTCTTT.

The J gene is TRBJ2-6, the V gene TRBV2; either TRBD1 or TRBD2 may supply D (5 bases each). The CDR3 consists of 15 residues. CDR1 is SNHLY and CDR2 is FYNNEI in the germline V gene. Trimming removed 6 bases at V and 4 bases at J, with 13 bases between. The CDR3 region has the DNA TGTGCCAGCAGCCCGGGGCCCCTCGGGGCCAACGTCCTGACTTTC. This codes for CASSPGPLGANVLTF.

The J gene is TRBJ2-1, the V gene TRBV15; a possible D gene is TRBD2 (6 bases). The germline V gene encodes CDR1 LNHNV and CDR2 YYDKDF (reference sequence). Trimming removed 1 base at V and 6 bases at J, with 7 bases between. The CDR3 loop spans 13 amino acids. This CDR3 is CATSRVGGNEQFF. Written as DNA, the CDR3 is TGTGCCACCAGCAGAGTCGGGGGCAATGAGCAGTTCTTC.

This chain's CDR3 is CASSPRGNSPLHF. CDR3 DNA: TGTGCCAGCAGCCCCCGGGGGAATTCACCCCTCCACTTT. The chain uses TRBV9 and TRBJ1-6, with TRBD1 as a possible D gene (5 bases). The germline gives CDR1 SGDLS, CDR2 YYNGEE. The V gene lost 4 bases and the J gene lost 7 bases, with 9 bases spanning the gap. This CDR3 has 13 residues.

The chain is built from TRBV28 and TRBJ2-7; the D gene is possibly TRBD2 (6 bases). This CDR3 contains 15 residues. CDR1 is MDHEN, CDR2 SYDVKM, per germline. Trimming removed 5 bases at V and 2 bases at J, with 16 bases between. The CDR3 DNA is TGTGCCAGCAGTCCCCTAGTTGGGGGGACCTACGAGCAGTACTTC. Its translation is CASSPLVGGTYEQYF.

This chain connects TRBV9 to TRBJ2-7, with 14 bases identical to TRBD2. V lost 4 bases to trimming and J lost 5 bases; unmatched junction nucleotides: 2. Germline assignment: CDR1 SGDLS and CDR2 YYNGEE. The CDR3 contains 14 residues. Here the CDR3 DNA reads TGTGCCAGCAGCCAGGGACTAGCGGGGGACGAGCAGTACTTC. This encodes CASSQGLAGDEQYF.

The chain combines TRBV27 with TRBJ2-5; 11 bases agree with TRBD1. J lost 4 bases, V lost 3 bases, and 4 bases had no gene match. Germline CDR1 is MNHEY and CDR2 is SMNVEV (reference sequence). The CDR3 spans 15 residues. The CDR3 protein is CASSFTGTGGETQYF. The CDR3 bases are TGTGCCAGCAGTTTCACCGGGACAGGGGGAGAGACCCAGTACTTC.

The rearrangement joins TRBV7-8 to TRBJ2-3; 10 bases agree with TRBD2. CDR3 length: 15 amino acids. Germline V lookup: CDR1 SGHVS, CDR2 FQNEAQ. V shed 5 bases and J 5 bases; nucleotides not matched to a gene: 7. The CDR3 DNA reads TGTGCCAGCAGCCGAGCGGGGGGGCGTCAAGATACGCAGTATTTT. Its protein product is CASSRAGGRQDTQYF.

The chain carries TRBV9 and TRBJ2-1, with 12 nucleotides matching TRBD2. The CDR3 contains 15 residues. V lost 4 bases and J lost 8; bases outside the gene matches: 7. Germline CDR1 SGDLS, CDR2 YYNGEE. CDR3 nucleotide sequence: TGTGCCAGCAGCCCACTAGCGGGGGGCCCCTATGAGCAGTTCTTC. It yields the protein CASSPLAGGPYEQFF.

The genes are TRBV6-2 or TRBV6-3 and TRBJ2-7; 10 bases match TRBD2. This CDR3 comprises 15 residues. Trimming at V came to 5 bases and at J to 6 bases, leaving 10 bases not matched to a gene. In germline, CDR1 is MNHEY, CDR2 SVGEGT. The CDR3 is CASSPLAGVSSEQYF. The CDR3, as DNA: TGTGCCAGCAGTCCCCTAGCGGGGGTTTCGAGCGAGCAGTACTTC.

The CDR3 nucleotides read TGCGCCAGCAGCAATACCGGGACGGTGAACACTGAAGCTTTCTTT. The encoded protein is CASSNTGTVNTEAFF. The genes are TRBV5-1 and TRBJ1-1; D possibly corresponds to TRBD1 (5 bases). Germline V gene sequence: CDR1 SGHRS, CDR2 YFSETQ. With 4 bases removed from V and 0 bases from J, the gap between germline ends came to 13 bases. The CDR3 consists of 15 residues.